This TCR beta chain derives from a study of CD4 and CD8 cells across lung adenocarcinoma regions. Ten or more counts support this clonotype. TCRdb redid the calling of the PCR reads with MiXCR, one entry per CDR3 protein. The table includes some 11,000 distinct CDR3 sequences, about 45% detected once. Per the germline V gene, CDR1 is MNHNS and CDR2 is SASEGT. The CDR3 extends over 15 amino acids. Trimming removed 3 bases at V and 1 base at J, with 10 bases between. The material sequenced was CD8+ T cells from the margin of a lung tumor. The sequence was collected from a female donor with lung adenocarcinoma. The CD4 and CD8 labels of this study may be unreliable. This chain links TRBV6-1 with TRBJ1-5; possible D gene TRBD1, 5 bases. CDR3 in DNA: TGTGCCAGCAGTGACAGGGTTGGGAGCAATCAGCCCCAGCATTTT. Its protein product is CASSDRVGSNQPQHF.